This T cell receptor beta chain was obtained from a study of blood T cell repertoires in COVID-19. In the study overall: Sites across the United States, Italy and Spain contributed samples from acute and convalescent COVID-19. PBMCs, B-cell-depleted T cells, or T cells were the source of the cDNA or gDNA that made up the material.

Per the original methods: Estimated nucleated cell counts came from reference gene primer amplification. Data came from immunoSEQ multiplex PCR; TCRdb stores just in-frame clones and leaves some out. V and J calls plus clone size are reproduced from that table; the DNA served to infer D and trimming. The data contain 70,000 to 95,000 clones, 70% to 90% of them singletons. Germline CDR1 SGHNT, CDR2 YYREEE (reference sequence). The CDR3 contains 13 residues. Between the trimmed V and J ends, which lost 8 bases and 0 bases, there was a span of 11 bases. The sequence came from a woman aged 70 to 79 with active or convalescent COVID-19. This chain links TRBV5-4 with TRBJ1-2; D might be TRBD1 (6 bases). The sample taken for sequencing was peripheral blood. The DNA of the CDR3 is TGTGCCAGTTCGGGACAAACTAACTATGGCTACACCTTC. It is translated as CASSGQTNYGYTF.